This T cell receptor (beta chain) came from a study of regulatory T cells in long-lasting Graves disease. The CDR3 is 15 residues long. Germline assignment: CDR1 LNHDA and CDR2 SQIVND (reference sequence). V shed 6 bases, J shed 6 bases, and the junction held 13 bases outside the gene matches. Overall study results and limits: With persistent disease, TRBV28, TRBJ1-2 and TRBJ2-5 were the favored segments.

In the case of this clonotype: The antigen is undetermined.

Specified time point: newly diagnosed GD, antithyroid drugs for less than 3 months. Generation of the TCR library employed RNA extracted from PBMCs. Building of the TCR beta libraries involved iRepertoire HTBI primers and Arm-PCR of CDR3 regions. Via MiXCR, TCRdb re-called the multiplex PCR reads, giving one row per CDR3 protein. The table has about 540,000 distinct CDR3 sequences, 13% seen once. A further study also used this sample, focusing on T cells in Graves' hyperthyroidism and ophthalmopathy.

The sequencing here drew on peripheral blood mononuclear cells (PBMCs), taken at new diagnosis, from a patient treated with antithyroid drugs. The chain joins TRBV19 to TRBJ2-7; 8 bases line up with TRBD2. This receptor was taken from a man aged 25 to 45 with Graves disease. CDR3 protein: CASSPRGLAGFEQYF. In DNA, the CDR3 is TGTGCCAGTAGCCCTCGCGGGCTAGCGGGTTTCGAGCAGTACTTC.